This paragraph covers one T cell receptor beta chain sequence. Source study methods: Amplification of reference gene primers provided the estimated nucleated cell counts. The repertoire was sequenced with immunoSEQ multiplex PCR; TCRdb's copy has only in-frame clones and lacks some. The D gene and trimming were derived from the DNA, and the V and J assignments and clone size from that table. Of around 60,000 clones in the sample, about four fifths were seen once. These data originate in a study of blood T cell repertoires in COVID-19. The germline CDR1 and CDR2 sequences are KGHSH and LQKENI. There are 13 residues in the CDR3. V dropped 0 bases and J dropped 4 bases, with 7 bases sitting between them.

The sequenced sample consisted of peripheral blood. This sequence joins TRBV18 and TRBJ2-7; no clear D. This clonotype was sampled from a man between 60 and 75 years old with COVID-19, enrolled during active disease. CDR3 loop: CASSPPSVYEQYF. The CDR3 nucleotides are TGTGCCAGCTCACCACCATCTGTATACGAGCAGTACTTC. Variable domain in full (rest from reference TRBV18 and TRBJ2-7): NAGVMQNPRHLVRRRGQEARLRCSPMKGHSHVYWYRQLPEEGLKFMVYLQKENIIDESGMPKERFSAEFPKEGPSILRIQQVVRGDSAAYFCASSPPSVYEQYFGPGTRLTVT.